Below, one TCR beta chain is given with its context. Its specificity is unknown. This record comes from a study of graft-versus-host responses after intestinal transplantation. Study overall: Following induction with anti-thymocyte globulin, all recipients were given tacrolimus and steroids for about three years.

Overall study results and limits: Analysis identified GvH clones in recipient marrow, with some appearing first in ileum or blood.

TCRdb's copy holds only in-frame clones and misses some; the assay was immunoSEQ multiplex PCR. This table holds roughly 50,000 clones, 91% found once. This receptor was obtained from a human patient who received an intestinal transplant, so some T cells may come from the graft donor. Sequencing was performed on PBMCs, taken 650 to 670 days after intestinal transplant.

CDR3 amino acids: CASSGGGGASEQYF. The CDR3, as DNA: TGTGCCAGCAGTGGGGGCGGGGGGGCCTCCGAGCAGTACTTC. The J gene is TRBJ2-7, the V gene TRBV2; TRBD2 aligns across 9 bases. Germline V CDR1 and CDR2: SNHLY, FYNNEI. J gave up 6 bases and V 4 bases, and 7 bases lay outside the gene matches. This CDR3 is built from 14 residues.